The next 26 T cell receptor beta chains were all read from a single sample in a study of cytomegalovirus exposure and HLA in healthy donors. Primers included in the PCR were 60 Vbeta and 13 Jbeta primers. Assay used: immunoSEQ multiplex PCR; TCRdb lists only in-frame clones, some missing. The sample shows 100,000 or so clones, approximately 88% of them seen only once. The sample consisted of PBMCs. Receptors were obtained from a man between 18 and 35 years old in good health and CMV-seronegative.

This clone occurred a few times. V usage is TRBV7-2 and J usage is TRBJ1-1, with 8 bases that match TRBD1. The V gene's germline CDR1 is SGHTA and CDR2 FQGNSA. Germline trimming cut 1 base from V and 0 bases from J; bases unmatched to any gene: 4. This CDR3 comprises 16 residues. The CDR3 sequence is CASSLGQGILNTEAFF. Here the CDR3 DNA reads TGTGCCAGCAGCTTAGGACAGGGGATCTTGAACACTGAAGCTTTCTTT.

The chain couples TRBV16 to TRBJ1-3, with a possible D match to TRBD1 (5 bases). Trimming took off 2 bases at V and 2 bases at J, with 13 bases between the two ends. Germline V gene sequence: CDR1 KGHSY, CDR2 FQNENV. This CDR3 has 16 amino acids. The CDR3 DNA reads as TGTGCCAGCAGCCAACGCTCCGGAGGGGCTGGAAACACCATATATTTT. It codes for CASSQRSGGAGNTIYF.

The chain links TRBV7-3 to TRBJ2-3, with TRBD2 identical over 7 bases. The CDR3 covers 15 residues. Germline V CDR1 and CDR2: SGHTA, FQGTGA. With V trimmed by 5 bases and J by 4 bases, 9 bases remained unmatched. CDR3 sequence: CASSLGLVAPDTQYF. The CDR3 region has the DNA TGTGCCAGCAGCCTAGGACTAGTGGCCCCAGATACGCAGTATTTT. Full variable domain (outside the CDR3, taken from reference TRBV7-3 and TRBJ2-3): GAGVSQTPSNKVTEKGKYVELRCDPISGHTALYWYRQSLGQGPEFLIYFQGTGAADDSGLPNDRFFAVRPEGSVSTLKIQRTERGDSAVYLCASSLGLVAPDTQYFGPGTRLTVL.

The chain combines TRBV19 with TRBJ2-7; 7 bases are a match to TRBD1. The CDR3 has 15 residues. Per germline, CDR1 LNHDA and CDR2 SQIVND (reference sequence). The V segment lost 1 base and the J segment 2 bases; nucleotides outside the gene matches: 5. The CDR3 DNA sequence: TGTGCCAGTAGTATAGTCGGACAGGACCCCTACGAGCAGTACTTC. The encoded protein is CASSIVGQDPYEQYF.

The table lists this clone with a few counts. Here the CDR3 reads CASIPGTSYANTQYF. As DNA, the CDR3 is TGTGCCAGTATTCCGGGGACAAGCTATGCGAATACGCAGTATTTT. The V call is TRBV7-8, the J call TRBJ2-3; D possibly corresponds to TRBD1 (6 bases). Germline CDR1 SGHVS, CDR2 FQNEAQ. Trimming took 9 bases from V and 7 from J, leaving 23 bases between them. The CDR3 totals 15 residues.

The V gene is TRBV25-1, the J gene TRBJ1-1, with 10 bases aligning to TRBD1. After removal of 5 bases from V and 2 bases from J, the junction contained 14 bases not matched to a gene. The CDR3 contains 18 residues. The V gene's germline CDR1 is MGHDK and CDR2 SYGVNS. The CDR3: CASSPGEGQGKNNTEAFF. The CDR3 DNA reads TGTGCCAGCAGTCCCGGGGAGGGACAGGGGAAGAATAACACTGAAGCTTTCTTT.

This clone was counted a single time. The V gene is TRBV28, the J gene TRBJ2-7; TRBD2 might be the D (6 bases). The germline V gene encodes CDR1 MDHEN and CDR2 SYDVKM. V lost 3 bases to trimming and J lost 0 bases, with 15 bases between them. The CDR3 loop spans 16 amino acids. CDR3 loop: CASSLLGGIGSYEQYF. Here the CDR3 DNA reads TGTGCCAGCAGTTTGTTAGGCGGGATCGGCTCCTACGAGCAGTACTTC.

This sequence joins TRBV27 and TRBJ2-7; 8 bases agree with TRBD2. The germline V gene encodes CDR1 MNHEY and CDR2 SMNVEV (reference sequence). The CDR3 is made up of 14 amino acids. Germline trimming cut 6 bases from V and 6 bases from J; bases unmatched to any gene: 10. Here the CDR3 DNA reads TGTGCCAGCAGAACCAGCGGGAGTTCGGCCGAGCAGTACTTC. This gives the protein CASRTSGSSAEQYF.

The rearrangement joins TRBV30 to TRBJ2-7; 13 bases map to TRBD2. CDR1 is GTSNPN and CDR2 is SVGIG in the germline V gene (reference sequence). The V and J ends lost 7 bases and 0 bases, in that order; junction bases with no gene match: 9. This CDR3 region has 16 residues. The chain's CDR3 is CASTGTSGTFSYEQYF. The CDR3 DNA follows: TGTGCCTCAACCGGGACTAGCGGGACTTTCTCCTACGAGCAGTACTTC.

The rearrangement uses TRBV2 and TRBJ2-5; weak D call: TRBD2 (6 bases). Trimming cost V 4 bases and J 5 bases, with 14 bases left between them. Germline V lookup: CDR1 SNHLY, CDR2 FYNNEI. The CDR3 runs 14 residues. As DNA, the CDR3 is TGTGCCAGCAGTGTCGGGGGTGGAGGGGAGACCCAGTACTTC. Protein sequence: CASSVGGGGETQYF.

The CDR3 reads CASSSGVGYGYTF. The CDR3 nucleotides read TGCGCCAGCAGCTCAGGCGTTGGCTATGGCTACACCTTC. The chain is built from TRBV5-1 and TRBJ1-2; no definite D call. The germline V gene has CDR1 SGHRS and CDR2 YFSETQ. The CDR3 has 13 residues. Trimming cost V 3 bases and J 4 bases, with 10 bases left between them.

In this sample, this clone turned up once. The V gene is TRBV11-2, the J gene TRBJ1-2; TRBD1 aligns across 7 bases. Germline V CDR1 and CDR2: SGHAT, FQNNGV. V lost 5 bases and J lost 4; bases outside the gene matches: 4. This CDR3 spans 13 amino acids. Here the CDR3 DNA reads TGTGCCAGCAGCCGGGACAGAAGCTATGGCTACACCTTC. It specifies CASSRDRSYGYTF.

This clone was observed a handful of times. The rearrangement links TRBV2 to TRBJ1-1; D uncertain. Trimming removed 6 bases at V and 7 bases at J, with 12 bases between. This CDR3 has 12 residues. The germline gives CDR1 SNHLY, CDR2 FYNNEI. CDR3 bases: TGTGCCAGCAGGGGTGGGAGAGATGAAGCTTTCTTT. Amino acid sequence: CASRGGRDEAFF. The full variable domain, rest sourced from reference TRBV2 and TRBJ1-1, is EPEVTQTPSHQVTQMGQEVILRCVPISNHLYFYWYRQILGQKVEFLVSFYNNEISEKSEIFDDQFSVERPDGSNFTLKIRSTKLEDSAMYFCASRGGRDEAFFGQGTRLTVV.

DNA of the CDR3: TGCGCCAGCAGCTTGGAGGGGGACGCCCTCTATGGCTACACCTTC. Translating gives CASSLEGDALYGYTF. The chain uses TRBV5-1 and TRBJ1-2; D possibly corresponds to TRBD1 (6 bases). Germline CDR1 and CDR2: SGHRS and YFSETQ. CDR3 length equals 15 residues. V dropped 0 bases and J dropped 4 bases, with 13 bases sitting between them.

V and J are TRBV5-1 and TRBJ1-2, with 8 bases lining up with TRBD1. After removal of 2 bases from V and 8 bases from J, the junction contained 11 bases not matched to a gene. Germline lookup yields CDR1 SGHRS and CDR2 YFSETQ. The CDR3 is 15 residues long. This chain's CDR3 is CASSFLLQGAGGYTF. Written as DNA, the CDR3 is TGCGCCAGCAGCTTCTTATTGCAGGGGGCGGGAGGCTACACCTTC.

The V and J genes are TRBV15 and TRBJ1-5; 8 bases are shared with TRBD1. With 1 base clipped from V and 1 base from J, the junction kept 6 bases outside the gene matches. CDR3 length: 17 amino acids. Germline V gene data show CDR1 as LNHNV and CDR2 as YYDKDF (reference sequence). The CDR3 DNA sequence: TGTGCCACCAGCAGAGTCCGGAGACAGGGGAGCAATCAGCCCCAGCATTTT. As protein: CATSRVRRQGSNQPQHF.

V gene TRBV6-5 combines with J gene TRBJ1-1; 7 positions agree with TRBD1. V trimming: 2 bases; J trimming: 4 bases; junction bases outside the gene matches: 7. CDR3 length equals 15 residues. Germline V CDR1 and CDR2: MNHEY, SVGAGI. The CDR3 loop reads CASSYATTGTTEAFF. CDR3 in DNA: TGTGCCAGCAGTTACGCGACGACAGGGACCACTGAAGCTTTCTTT.

CDR3 DNA sequence: TGTGCCAGCAGCGTGGGACAGGACCCCTATGGCTACACCTTC. Translating it yields CASSVGQDPYGYTF. V usage is TRBV9 and J usage is TRBJ1-2; 8 positions agree with TRBD1. Germline V gene data show CDR1 as SGDLS and CDR2 as YYNGEE. V trimming: 2 bases; J trimming: 4 bases; junction bases outside the gene matches: 4. This CDR3 has 14 amino acids.

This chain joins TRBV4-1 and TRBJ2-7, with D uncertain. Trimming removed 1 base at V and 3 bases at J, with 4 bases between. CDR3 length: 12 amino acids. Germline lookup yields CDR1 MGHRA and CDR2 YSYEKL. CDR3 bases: TGCGCCAGCAGCCAAGGGCACTACGAGCAGTACTTC. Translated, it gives CASSQGHYEQYF.

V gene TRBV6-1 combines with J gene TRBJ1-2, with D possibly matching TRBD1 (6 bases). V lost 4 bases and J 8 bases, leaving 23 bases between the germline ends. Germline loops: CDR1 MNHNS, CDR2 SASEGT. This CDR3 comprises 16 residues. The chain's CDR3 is CASSATGTRQLRGYTF. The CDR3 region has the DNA TGTGCCAGCAGTGCCACTGGGACACGCCAGCTCAGGGGCTACACCTTC.

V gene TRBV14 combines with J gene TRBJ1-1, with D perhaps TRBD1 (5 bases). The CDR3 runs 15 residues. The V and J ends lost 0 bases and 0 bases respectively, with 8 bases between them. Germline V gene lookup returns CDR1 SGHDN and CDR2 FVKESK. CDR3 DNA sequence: TGTGCCAGCAGCCAAGATGACAGATTGAACACTGAAGCTTTCTTT. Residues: CASSQDDRLNTEAFF.

The CDR3 DNA is TGCAGCGTGTCACAGGGCCCCAACTATGGCTACACCTTC. Amino acids: CSVSQGPNYGYTF. The chain joins TRBV29-1 to TRBJ1-2; possible D gene TRBD1, 6 bases. CDR3 length: 13 residues. V was trimmed by 6 bases and J by 2 bases, leaving 13 bases between them. Germline V gives CDR1 SQVTM, CDR2 ANQGSEA.

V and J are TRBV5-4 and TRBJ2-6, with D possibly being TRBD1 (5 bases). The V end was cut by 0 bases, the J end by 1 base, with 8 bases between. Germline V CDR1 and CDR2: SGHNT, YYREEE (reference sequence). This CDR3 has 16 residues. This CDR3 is CASSLVAGSGANVLTF. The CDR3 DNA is TGTGCCAGCAGCTTGGTAGCAGGGTCTGGGGCCAACGTCCTGACTTTC. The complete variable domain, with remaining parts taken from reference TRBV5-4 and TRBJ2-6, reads ETGVTQSPTHLIKTRGQQVTLRCSSQSGHNTVSWYQQALGQGPQFIFQYYREEENGRGNFPPRFSGLQFPNYSSELNVNALELDDSALYLCASSLVAGSGANVLTFGAGSRLTVL.

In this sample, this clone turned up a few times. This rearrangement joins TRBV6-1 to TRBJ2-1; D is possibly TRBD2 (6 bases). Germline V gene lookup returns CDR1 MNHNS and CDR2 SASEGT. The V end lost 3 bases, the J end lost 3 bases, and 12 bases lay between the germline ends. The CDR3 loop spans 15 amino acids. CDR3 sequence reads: CASSDAAGGYNEQFF. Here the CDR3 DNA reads TGTGCCAGCAGTGATGCAGCGGGCGGCTACAATGAGCAGTTCTTC.

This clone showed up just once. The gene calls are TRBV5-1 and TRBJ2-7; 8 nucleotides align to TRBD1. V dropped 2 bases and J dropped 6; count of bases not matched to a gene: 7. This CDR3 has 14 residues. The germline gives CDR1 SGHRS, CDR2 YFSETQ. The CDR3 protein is CASSLLTGTGEQYF. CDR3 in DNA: TGCGCCAGCAGCTTACTCACCGGGACAGGCGAGCAGTACTTC.

CDR3 bases: TGTGCCAGCAGTGAGACTAGCGGGAGTGCGAATGAGCAGTTCTTC. It is translated as CASSETSGSANEQFF. This chain uses TRBV25-1 with TRBJ2-1, with 12 nucleotides matching TRBD2. The CDR3 contains 15 residues. The V gene end was trimmed by 3 bases and the J gene end by 7 bases; junction bases not matched to a gene: 4. Germline V CDR1 and CDR2: MGHDK, SYGVNS.